Listed below are T cell receptor beta chains from one sample, sequenced in a study of beta chain features in type 1 diabetes. The assay was immunoSEQ multiplex PCR, and TCRdb's table has in-frame clones only and misses some. The data show hundreds of thousands of clones, about an eighth seen once. The sequenced material came from naive CD4+ T cells from blood. All receptors come from a man in his late teens or twenties with type 1 diabetes. Each CDR3 is given with its conserved first and last residue. D genes are given only for firm matches. Where a row states a size, it is once, few, many or the class of an expanded clone; other rows omit it.

D	size	V	J	CDR3	DNA
-	few	TRBV5-1	TRBJ1-2	CASSLDPLTYGYTF	TGCGCCAGCAGCTTGGATCCCTTAACCTATGGCTACACCTTC
TRBD1	few	TRBV7-8	TRBJ1-2	CASSSTGANYGYTF	TGTGCCAGCAGCTCGACAGGGGCCAACTATGGCTACACCTTC
TRBD2	few	TRBV11-3	TRBJ2-2	CASSLEATSGTGELFF	TGTGCCAGCAGCTTAGAAGCGACTAGCGGTACCGGGGAGCTGTTTTTT
-	few	TRBV6-5	TRBJ1-2	CASSYLDGTNYGYTF	TGTGCCAGCAGTTACTTGGACGGAACTAACTATGGCTACACCTTC
-	few	TRBV4-2	TRBJ2-7	CASSQELRGTYEQYF	TGTGCCAGCAGCCAAGAACTCAGGGGAACCTACGAGCAGTACTTC
TRBD1	-	TRBV29-1	TRBJ1-4	CSVGPGQTTTNEKLFF	TGCAGCGTTGGGCCGGGACAGACAACAACTAATGAAAAACTGTTTTTT
-	-	TRBV30	TRBJ2-1	CAQAVGDEQFF	TGTGCCCAGGCTGTAGGGGATGAGCAGTTCTTC
TRBD2	-	TRBV19	TRBJ2-5	CASRSLAGGQETQYF	TGTGCCAGTAGGAGTCTAGCGGGGGGGCAAGAGACCCAGTACTTC
-	-	TRBV10-3	TRBJ2-2	CAISAAGTGELFF	TGTGCCATCAGTGCGGCAGGAACCGGGGAGCTGTTTTTT
TRBD2	-	TRBV4-2	TRBJ2-4	CASSHTGGAVKNIQYF	TGTGCCAGCAGCCACACGGGAGGGGCGGTCAAAAACATTCAGTACTTC
TRBD1	-	TRBV19	TRBJ2-7	CASSPGQGPGEQYF	TGTGCCAGTAGTCCTGGACAGGGGCCTGGCGAGCAGTACTTC
-	-	TRBV29-1	TRBJ1-5	CSVQGSNQPQHF	TGCAGCGTCCAGGGCAGCAATCAGCCCCAGCATTTT
TRBD2	-	TRBV28	TRBJ2-1	CASSSSGTSAGGEQFF	TGTGCCAGCAGTTCCTCCGGGACTAGCGCCGGGGGTGAGCAGTTCTTC
-	-	TRBV7-2	TRBJ2-5	CASSLVGGVQETQYF	TGTGCCAGCTCCCTAGTAGGGGGAGTTCAAGAGACCCAGTACTTC
TRBD2	-	TRBV30	TRBJ2-3	CAWSGRGAVDTQYF	TGTGCCTGGTCCGGGCGGGGGGCGGTAGATACGCAGTATTTT
TRBD2	few	TRBV7-2	TRBJ2-1	CASSASGGSYNEQFF	TGTGCCAGCAGCGCGAGCGGGGGCTCCTACAATGAGCAGTTCTTC
-	-	TRBV2	TRBJ2-5	CASSDGRDQETQYF	TGTGCCAGCAGTGACGGCAGGGATCAAGAGACCCAGTACTTC
TRBD1	few	TRBV19	TRBJ2-7	CASSKRTGTYEQYF	TGTGCCAGTAGTAAACGGACAGGGACCTACGAGCAGTACTTC
-	few	TRBV19	TRBJ1-1	CASTPHREGNTEAFF	TGTGCCAGTACCCCACACAGGGAGGGGAACACTGAAGCTTTCTTT
-	few	TRBV6-1	TRBJ2-2	CASRIQGWFTGELFF	TGTGCCAGCAGGATACAGGGCTGGTTCACCGGGGAGCTGTTTTTT
-	once	TRBV6-4	TRBJ2-3	CASSQQGTPTDTQYF	TGTGCCAGCAGCCAGCAAGGGACGCCCACAGATACGCAGTATTTT
TRBD1	few	TRBV5-1	TRBJ1-5	CASSPSGQGHQPQHF	TGCGCCAGCAGCCCCTCGGGACAGGGGCATCAGCCCCAGCATTTT